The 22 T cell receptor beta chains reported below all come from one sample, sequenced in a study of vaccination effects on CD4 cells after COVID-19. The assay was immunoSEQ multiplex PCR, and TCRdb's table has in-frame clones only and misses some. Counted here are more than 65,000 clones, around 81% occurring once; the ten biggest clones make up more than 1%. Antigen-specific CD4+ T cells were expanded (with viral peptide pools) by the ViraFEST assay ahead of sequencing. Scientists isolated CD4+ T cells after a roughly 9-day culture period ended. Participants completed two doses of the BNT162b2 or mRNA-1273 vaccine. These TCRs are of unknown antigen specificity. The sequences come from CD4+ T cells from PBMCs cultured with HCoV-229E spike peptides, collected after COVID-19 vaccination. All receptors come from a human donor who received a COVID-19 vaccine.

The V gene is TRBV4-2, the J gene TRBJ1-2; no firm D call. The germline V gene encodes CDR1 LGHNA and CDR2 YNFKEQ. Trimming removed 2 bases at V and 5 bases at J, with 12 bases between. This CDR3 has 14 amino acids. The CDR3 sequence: CASSQRPERYGYTF. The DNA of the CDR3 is TGTGCCAGCAGCCAACGGCCGGAACGATATGGCTACACCTTC.

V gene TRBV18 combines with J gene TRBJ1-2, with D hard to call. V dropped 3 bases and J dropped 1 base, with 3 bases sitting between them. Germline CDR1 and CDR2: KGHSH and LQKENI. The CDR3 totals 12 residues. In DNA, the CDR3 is TGTGCCAGCTCACCTGATAACTATGGCTACACCTTC. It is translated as CASSPDNYGYTF.

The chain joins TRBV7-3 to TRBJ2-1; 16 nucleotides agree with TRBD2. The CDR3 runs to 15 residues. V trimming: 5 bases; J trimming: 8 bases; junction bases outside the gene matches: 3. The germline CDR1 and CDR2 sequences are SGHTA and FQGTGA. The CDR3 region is CASSLGLAGGHEQFF. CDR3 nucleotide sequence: TGTGCCAGCAGCCTGGGACTAGCGGGGGGGCATGAGCAGTTCTTC.

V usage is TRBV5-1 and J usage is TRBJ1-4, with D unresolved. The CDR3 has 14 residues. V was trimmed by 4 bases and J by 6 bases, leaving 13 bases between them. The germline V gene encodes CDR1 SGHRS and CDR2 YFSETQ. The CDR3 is CASSDPHGDEKLFF. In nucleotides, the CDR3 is TGCGCCAGCAGCGACCCCCATGGGGATGAAAAACTGTTTTTT. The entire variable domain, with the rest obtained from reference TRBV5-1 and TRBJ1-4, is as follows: KAGVTQTPRYLIKTRGQQVTLSCSPISGHRSVSWYQQTPGQGLQFLFEYFSETQRNKGNFPGRFSGRQFSNSRSEMNVSTLELGDSALYLCASSDPHGDEKLFFGSGTQLSVL.

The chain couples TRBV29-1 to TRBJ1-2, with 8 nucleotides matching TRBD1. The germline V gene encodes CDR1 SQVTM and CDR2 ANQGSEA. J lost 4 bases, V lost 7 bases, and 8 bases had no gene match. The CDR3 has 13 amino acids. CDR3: CSADQGAGYGYTF. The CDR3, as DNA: TGCAGCGCCGACCAGGGGGCAGGCTATGGCTACACCTTC.

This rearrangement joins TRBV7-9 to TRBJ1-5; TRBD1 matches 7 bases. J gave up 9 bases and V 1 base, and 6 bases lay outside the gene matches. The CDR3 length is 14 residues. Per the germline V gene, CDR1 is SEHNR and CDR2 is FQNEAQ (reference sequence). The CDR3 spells CASSLGTGYWPQHF. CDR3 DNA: TGTGCCAGCAGCTTAGGGACAGGTTATTGGCCCCAGCATTTT.

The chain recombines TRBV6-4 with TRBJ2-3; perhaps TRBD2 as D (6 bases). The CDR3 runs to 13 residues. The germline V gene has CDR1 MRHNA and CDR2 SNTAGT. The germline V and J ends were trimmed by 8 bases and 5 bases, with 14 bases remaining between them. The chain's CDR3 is CASRSGLGDTQYF. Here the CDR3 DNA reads TGTGCCAGCCGGAGCGGGTTGGGAGATACGCAGTATTTT.

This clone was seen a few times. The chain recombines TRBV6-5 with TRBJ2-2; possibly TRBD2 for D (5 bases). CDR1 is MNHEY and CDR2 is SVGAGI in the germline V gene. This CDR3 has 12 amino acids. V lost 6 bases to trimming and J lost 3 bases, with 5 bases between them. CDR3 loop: CASREDTGELFF. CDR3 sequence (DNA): TGTGCCAGCAGGGAGGACACCGGGGAGCTGTTTTTT.

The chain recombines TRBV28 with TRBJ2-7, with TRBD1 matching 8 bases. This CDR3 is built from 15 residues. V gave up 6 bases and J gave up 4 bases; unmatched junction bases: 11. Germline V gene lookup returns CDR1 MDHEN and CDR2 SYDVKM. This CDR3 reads CASSKRTGRVYEQYV. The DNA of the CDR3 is TGTGCCAGCAGCAAAAGGACAGGGCGAGTTTACGAGCAGTACGTC.

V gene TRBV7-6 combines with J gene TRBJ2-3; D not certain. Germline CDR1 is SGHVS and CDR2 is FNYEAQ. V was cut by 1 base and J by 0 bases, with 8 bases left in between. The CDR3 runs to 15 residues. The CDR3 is CASSLVDSSTDTQYF. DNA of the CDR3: TGTGCCAGCAGCTTAGTTGATAGCAGCACAGATACGCAGTATTTT.

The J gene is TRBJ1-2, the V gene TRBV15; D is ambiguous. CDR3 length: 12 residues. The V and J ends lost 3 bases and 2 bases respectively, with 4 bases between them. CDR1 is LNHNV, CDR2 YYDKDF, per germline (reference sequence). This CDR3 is CATSRANYGYTF. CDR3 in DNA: TGTGCCACCAGCAGGGCCAACTATGGCTACACCTTC.

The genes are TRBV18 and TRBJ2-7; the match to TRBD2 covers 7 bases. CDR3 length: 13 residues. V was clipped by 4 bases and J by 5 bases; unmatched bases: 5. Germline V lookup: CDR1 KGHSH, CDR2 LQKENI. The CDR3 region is CASSRGGKDEQYV. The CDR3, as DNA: TGTGCCAGCTCACGGGGGGGGAAGGACGAGCAGTACGTC.

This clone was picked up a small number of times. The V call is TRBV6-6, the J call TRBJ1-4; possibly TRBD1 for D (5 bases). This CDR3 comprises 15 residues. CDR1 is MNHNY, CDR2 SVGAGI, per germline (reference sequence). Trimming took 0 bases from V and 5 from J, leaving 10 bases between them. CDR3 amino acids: CASSYSGTGNEKLFF. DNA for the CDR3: TGTGCCAGCAGTTACTCCGGGACGGGCAATGAAAAACTGTTTTTT.

The CDR3 DNA reads as TGTGCCAGTAAACAGGGTTGGGAAGAGACCCAGTACTTC. It specifies CASKQGWEETQYF. V and J are TRBV19 and TRBJ2-5, with D perhaps TRBD1 (6 bases). The CDR3 consists of 13 residues. Germline CDR1 is LNHDA and CDR2 is SQIVND (reference sequence). V lost 7 bases and J 3 bases, leaving 12 bases between the germline ends. Full variable domain (rest looked up from reference TRBV19 and TRBJ2-5): DGGITQSPKYLFRKEGQNVTLSCEQNLNHDAMYWYRQDPGQGLRLIYYSQIVNDFQKGDIAEGYSVSREKKESFPLTVTSAQKNPTAFYLCASKQGWEETQYFGPGTRLLVL.

The CDR3 DNA reads as TGTGCCAGCAGCCCTATCGCCTTAACTTACACCGGGGAGCTGTTTTTT. As protein: CASSPIALTYTGELFF. This chain connects TRBV5-6 to TRBJ2-2; D not certain. There are 16 residues in the CDR3. Germline V gene sequence: CDR1 SGHDT, CDR2 YYEEEE. V shed 4 bases and J shed 3 bases, with 16 bases lying between them.

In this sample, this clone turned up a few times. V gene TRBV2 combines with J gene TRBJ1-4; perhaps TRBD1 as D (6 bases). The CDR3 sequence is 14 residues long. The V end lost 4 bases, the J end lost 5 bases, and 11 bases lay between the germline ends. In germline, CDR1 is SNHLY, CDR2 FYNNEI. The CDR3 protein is CASSVSRGNEKLFF. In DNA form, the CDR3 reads TGTGCCAGCAGTGTGAGCAGGGGAAATGAAAAACTGTTTTTT. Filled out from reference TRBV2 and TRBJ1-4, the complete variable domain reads EPEVTQTPSHQVTQMGQEVILRCVPISNHLYFYWYRQILGQKVEFLVSFYNNEISEKSEIFDDQFSVERPDGSNFTLKIRSTKLEDSAMYFCASSVSRGNEKLFFGSGTQLSVL.

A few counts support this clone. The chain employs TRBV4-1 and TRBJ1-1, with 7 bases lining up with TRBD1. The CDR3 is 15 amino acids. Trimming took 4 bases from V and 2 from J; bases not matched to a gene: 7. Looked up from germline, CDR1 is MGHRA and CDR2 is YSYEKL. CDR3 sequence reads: CASSPGGGRNTEAFF. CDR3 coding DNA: TGCGCCAGCAGCCCCGGAGGGGGCCGAAACACTGAAGCTTTCTTT.

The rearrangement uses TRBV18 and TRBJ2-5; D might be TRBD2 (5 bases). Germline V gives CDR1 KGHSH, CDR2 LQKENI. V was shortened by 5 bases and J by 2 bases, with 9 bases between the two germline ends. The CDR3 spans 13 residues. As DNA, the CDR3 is TGTGCCAGCTCATCCCGGGGACAAGAGACCCAGTACTTC. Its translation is CASSSRGQETQYF. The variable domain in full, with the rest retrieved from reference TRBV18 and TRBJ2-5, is NAGVMQNPRHLVRRRGQEARLRCSPMKGHSHVYWYRQLPEEGLKFMVYLQKENIIDESGMPKERFSAEFPKEGPSILRIQQVVRGDSAAYFCASSSRGQETQYFGPGTRLLVL.

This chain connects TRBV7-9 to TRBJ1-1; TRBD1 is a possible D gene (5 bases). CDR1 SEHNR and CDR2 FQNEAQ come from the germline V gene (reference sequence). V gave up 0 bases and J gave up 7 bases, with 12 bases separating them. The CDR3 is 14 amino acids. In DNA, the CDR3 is TGTGCCAGCAGCTTAGCGGGGGGAAGGGTTGAAGCTTTCTTT. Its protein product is CASSLAGGRVEAFF.

CDR3 amino acids: CASNFPGNQPQHF. The CDR3 bases are TGTGCCAGTAATTTCCCGGGCAATCAGCCCCAGCATTTT. This sequence joins TRBV19 and TRBJ1-5; D remains unclear. The germline gives CDR1 LNHDA, CDR2 SQIVND (reference sequence). Trimming removed 7 bases from V and 2 bases from J, with 9 bases in between. The CDR3 covers 13 residues.

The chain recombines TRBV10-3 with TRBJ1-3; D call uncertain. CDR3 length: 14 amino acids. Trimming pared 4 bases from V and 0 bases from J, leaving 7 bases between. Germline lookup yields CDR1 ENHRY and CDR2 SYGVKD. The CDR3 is CAISGVSSGNTIYF. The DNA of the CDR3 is TGTGCCATCAGTGGGGTGAGCTCTGGAAACACCATATATTTT.

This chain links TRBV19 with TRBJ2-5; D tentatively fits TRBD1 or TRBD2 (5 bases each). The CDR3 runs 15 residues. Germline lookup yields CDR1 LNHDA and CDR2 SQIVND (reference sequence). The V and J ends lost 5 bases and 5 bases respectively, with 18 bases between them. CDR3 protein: CASSGGWGWRETQYF. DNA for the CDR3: TGTGCCAGTAGTGGAGGATGGGGGTGGCGGGAGACCCAGTACTTC. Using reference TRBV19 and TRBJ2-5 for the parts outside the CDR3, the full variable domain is DGGITQSPKYLFRKEGQNVTLSCEQNLNHDAMYWYRQDPGQGLRLIYYSQIVNDFQKGDIAEGYSVSREKKESFPLTVTSAQKNPTAFYLCASSGGWGWRETQYFGPGTRLLVL.